This T cell receptor (beta chain) came from a study of CD8 T cells in ankylosing spondylitis. Study-level points and caveats: Earlier authors reported some of these motif variants in reactive arthritis synovial fluid and blood. A motif of 7 to 9 highly homologous TCR beta variants was seen as apparently characteristic of ankylosing spondylitis blood.

In making TCR beta libraries, quantitative 5'-RACE with molecular barcodes was used. TCRdb ran MiXCR on the 5' RACE reads and lists one entry per CDR3 protein. This sample has more than 250,000 distinct CDR3 sequences; around a tenth occur once, and the top ten carry 8% to 9.5%. With respect to this clonotype: Antigen: not known.

CDR3 size: 11 residues. V was pared by 5 bases and J by 13 bases, with 11 bases between. CDR1 and CDR2 from the germline V gene are SEHNR and FQNEAQ (reference sequence). The sequence came from a female donor with ankylosing spondylitis or in good health (not recorded which). The J gene is TRBJ2-2, the V gene TRBV7-9, with D uncertain. The source material was blood, either unsorted or a sorted T cell fraction (not recorded which). This chain's CDR3 is CASSPGRRLFF. CDR3 in DNA: TGTGCCAGCAGCCCCGGCCGTAGGCTGTTTTTT.